This is a list of T cell receptor beta chains from one sample in a study of shared clonotypes between healthy human individuals. Here immunoSEQ multiplex PCR was the method, and the copy in TCRdb shows in-frame clones only, minus some. The table lists approximately 2.5 million clones, over 85% of them singletons. The sequencing sample was made of naive CD4+ T cells from PBMCs. The receptors derive from a young man in good health. Some clones in this sample may be carry-over from other donors' samples. CDR3s include the opening cysteine and the closing phenylalanine or tryptophan. A D gene is named only where the DNA matches it firmly. Some rows have no size entry. The others give once, few or many, or a class for an expanded clone.

D	size	length	V	J	DNA	CDR3
NA	NA	13	TRBV5-6	TRBJ1-1	TGTGCCAGCAGCTTCGGATCGAACACTGAAGCTTTCTTT	CASSFGSNTEAFF
TRBD2	NA	15	TRBV5-1	TRBJ2-7	TGCGCCAGCAGCTTGGCCCTGGCGGGAGTCCACGAGCAGTACTTC	CASSLALAGVHEQYF
TRBD1	NA	13	TRBV2	TRBJ1-6	TGTGCCAGCACTCGGGACAGAGATTCACCCCTCCACTTT	CASTRDRDSPLHF
NA	once	11	TRBV28	TRBJ1-4	TGTGCCAGCAGCGACTTTGAAAAACTGTTTTTT	CASSDFEKLFF
NA	NA	13	TRBV5-4	TRBJ2-5	TGTGCCAGCAGGGTGTGGGTCCAAGAGACCCAGTACTTC	CASRVWVQETQYF
NA	NA	13	TRBV18	TRBJ2-5	TGTGCCAGCTCACCCCGAAACACCAGGGACCAGTACTTC	CASSPRNTRDQYF
NA	NA	14	TRBV5-4	TRBJ1-1	TGTGCCAGCAGCCAAAGAACGATGAACACTGAAGCTTTCTTT	CASSQRTMNTEAFF
NA	NA	14	TRBV5-1	TRBJ2-3	TGCGCCAGCAGCTTGGAGTCGGGGATACAAGGGCAGTATTTT	CASSLESGIQGQYF
NA	NA	16	TRBV9	TRBJ2-5	TGTGCCAGCAGCGTGATGCCCATGGCACACCAAGAGACCCAGTACTTC	CASSVMPMAHQETQYF
NA	NA	13	TRBV30	TRBJ1-1	TGTGCCTGGAGTAACCGGAGGGGGACTGAAGCTTTCTTT	CAWSNRRGTEAFF
TRBD1	NA	15	TRBV28	TRBJ2-7	TGTGCCAGCAGTTCACCGGGACAGGGGGCGCGAGAGCAGTACTTC	CASSSPGQGAREQYF
NA	NA	15	TRBV5-1	TRBJ2-7	TGCGCCAGCAGCTGGGGGGCGGGGAGGGCCCACGAGCAGTACTTC	CASSWGAGRAHEQYF
TRBD1	NA	15	TRBV28	TRBJ1-1	TGTGCCAGCAGTCGGACAGGGTGGATGAACACTGAAGCTTTCTTT	CASSRTGWMNTEAFF
NA	few	16	TRBV28	TRBJ1-5	TGTGCCAGCACTACGATATGGGACCTCGGGATTCAGCCCCAGCATTTT	CASTTIWDLGIQPQHF
TRBD1	NA	16	TRBV7-3	TRBJ2-1	TGTGCCAGCAGCCCGGTTGGGGCAGGGGGCAGGGATGAGCAGTTCTTC	CASSPVGAGGRDEQFF
TRBD1	NA	16	TRBV2	TRBJ2-5	TGTGCCAGCAGCGGCGCCTTGGGACAGGGAGGGGAGACCCAGTACTTC	CASSGALGQGGETQYF
NA	NA	14	TRBV7-9	TRBJ2-1	TGTGCCAGTGACCAGGGACCGACCTACAATGAGCAGTTCTTC	CASDQGPTYNEQFF
NA	NA	16	TRBV19	TRBJ2-7	TGTGCCAGTAGTATGGCTGGCGGTTCAGGAGTCCACGAGCAGTACTTC	CASSMAGGSGVHEQYF
NA	NA	13	TRBV5-1	TRBJ2-5	TGCGCCAGCAGTCGAGGGGACAAAGAGACCCAGTACTTC	CASSRGDKETQYF
TRBD2	NA	13	TRBV7-9	TRBJ2-7	TGTGCCAGCAGCTTTAGCGGGAGTGAAGAGCAGTACTTC	CASSFSGSEEQYF
NA	NA	13	TRBV11-3	TRBJ2-1	TGTGCCAGCAGCTTGGCCTTTTACAATGAGCAGTTCTTC	CASSLAFYNEQFF
NA	NA	12	TRBV7-2	TRBJ2-1	TGTGCCGGCAGGGGTTCCTACAATGAGCAGTTCTTC	CAGRGSYNEQFF
NA	NA	13	TRBV18	TRBJ2-7	TGTGCCAGCTCAGCCCAGGGTTACCACGAGCAGTACTTC	CASSAQGYHEQYF
NA	few	13	TRBV7-9	TRBJ1-1	TGTGCCAGCAGCTTAGAGGGAAACACTGAAGCTTTCTTT	CASSLEGNTEAFF
TRBD1	NA	15	TRBV7-2	TRBJ2-2	TGTGCCAGCAGCTCCGGACAGGGGTACACCGGGGAGCTGTTTTTT	CASSSGQGYTGELFF
NA	NA	11	TRBV6-6	TRBJ1-1	TGTGCCAGCAGTTACGCGGCTCGGGCTTTCTTT	CASSYAARAFF
NA	NA	12	TRBV5-4	TRBJ1-2	TGTGCCAGCAGCTTGGTCAGGGCTGGCTACACCTTC	CASSLVRAGYTF
TRBD2	NA	15	TRBV19	TRBJ2-2	TGTGCCAGTAGTATAGGACTAGCGTACACCGGGGAGCTGTTTTTT	CASSIGLAYTGELFF
NA	once	15	TRBV4-3	TRBJ2-3	TGCGCCAGCAGCCAAGATCGGGCGCAGGGAGATACGCAGTATTTT	CASSQDRAQGDTQYF
TRBD2	NA	20	TRBV18	TRBJ2-3	TGTGCCAGCTCACCCCCGGACAGGGCCTCGCTAGCGGGAGTATACAATACGCAGTATTTT	CASSPPDRASLAGVYNTQYF
NA	NA	13	TRBV6-4	TRBJ2-1	TGTGCCAGCAGTGACCCAAGCGGGCGTGAGCAGTTCTTC	CASSDPSGREQFF
NA	NA	15	TRBV6-6	TRBJ2-1	TGTGCCAGCAGTTACCGGGACCGAAGAAACAATGAGCAGTTCTTC	CASSYRDRRNNEQFF
TRBD2	NA	14	TRBV7-9	TRBJ2-5	TGTGCCAGCAGCTCTAGACTAGCGGGAGAGACCCAGTACTTC	CASSSRLAGETQYF
NA	NA	15	TRBV5-1	TRBJ2-1	TGCGCCAGCAGCTTGGATACAGGCTCCTACAATGAGCAGTTCTTC	CASSLDTGSYNEQFF
NA	once	13	TRBV9	TRBJ2-2	TGTGCCAGCAGCGTAGAGTCCGTCCGGGAGCTGTTTTTT	CASSVESVRELFF
NA	NA	15	TRBV7-2	TRBJ1-5	TGTGCCAGCAGCTTAGAACAGGCAAGCAATCAGCCCCAGCATTTT	CASSLEQASNQPQHF
TRBD2	NA	14	TRBV28	TRBJ2-1	TGTGCCAGCAGACTAGCGGGAGTGTACGATGAGCAGTTCTTC	CASRLAGVYDEQFF
NA	NA	13	TRBV2	TRBJ2-5	TGTGCCAGCAGCCAGACGGGGCAAGAGACCCAGTACTTC	CASSQTGQETQYF
TRBD2	once	17	TRBV27	TRBJ2-5	TGTGCCAGCAGTACTGGGTTTGGACTAGCGGGAGAAGAGACCCAGTACTTC	CASSTGFGLAGEETQYF
NA	NA	15	TRBV15	TRBJ1-2	TGTGCCACCAGCAGAGACCGACAGGCGACTTATGGCTACACCTTC	CATSRDRQATYGYTF
NA	NA	15	TRBV4-1	TRBJ2-7	TGCGCCAGCAGCCAAGAGGCGCTTCCGGCCTACGAGCAGTACTTC	CASSQEALPAYEQYF
TRBD2	NA	19	TRBV7-3	TRBJ2-2	TGTGCCAGCAGCAAAGGTTTTAGCGGGACTCACTGGGGCACCGGGGAGCTGTTTTTT	CASSKGFSGTHWGTGELFF
TRBD1	NA	14	TRBV5-1	TRBJ1-4	TGCGCCAGCAGATCTACAGGGGTTAATGAAAAACTGTTTTTT	CASRSTGVNEKLFF
NA	once	13	TRBV5-6	TRBJ1-2	TGTGCCAGCACCGTGGGGGGCAGGACGGCAAACACCTTC	CASTVGGRTANTF
NA	NA	10	TRBV20-1	TRBJ2-3	TGCAGTGCTAGTGCAGATACGCAGTATTTT	CSASADTQYF
TRBD2	NA	16	TRBV27	TRBJ2-7	TGTGCCAGCAGTTTCTCGCTAGCGGGAGGGCCGGGGGAGCAGTACTTC	CASSFSLAGGPGEQYF
NA	NA	14	TRBV9	TRBJ2-3	TGTGCCAGCAGCGCCCGGGCTAGCACAGATACGCAGTATTTT	CASSARASTDTQYF
NA	NA	15	TRBV5-4	TRBJ1-1	TGTGCCAGCAGCCGATCGGAGGGGGGTTCGACTGAAGCTTTCTTT	CASSRSEGGSTEAFF
NA	NA	11	TRBV6-6	TRBJ2-7	TGTGCCAGCAGTCCGAGCTACGAGCAGTACTTC	CASSPSYEQYF
NA	NA	16	TRBV27	TRBJ2-1	TGTGCCAGCAGTTTATTGGAGCGGGTTAACTACAATGAGCAGTTCTTC	CASSLLERVNYNEQFF
TRBD1	NA	15	TRBV28	TRBJ1-1	TGTGCCAGCAGTCCAGGGGACAGCGTCGGCACTGAAGCTTTCTTT	CASSPGDSVGTEAFF
TRBD1	once	15	TRBV15	TRBJ2-1	TGTGCCACCAGCGAACGGACAGGGACATACAATGAGCAGTTCTTC	CATSERTGTYNEQFF
TRBD1	NA	17	TRBV4-1	TRBJ1-6	TGCGCCAGCAGCCTCTGGGCTGACAGGGCAAATAATTCACCCCTCCACTTT	CASSLWADRANNSPLHF
NA	NA	15	TRBV9	TRBJ2-5	TGTGCCAGCAGCGCGTATACCGGGGGTCAAGAGACCCAGTACTTC	CASSAYTGGQETQYF
NA	NA	13	TRBV5-1	TRBJ1-2	TGCGCCAGCAGCTTGAGGCCTAACTATGGCTACACCTTC	CASSLRPNYGYTF
NA	NA	15	TRBV30	TRBJ1-3	TGTGCCTGGAGTGGGGGGGGTTCCTCTGGAAACACCATATATTTT	CAWSGGGSSGNTIYF
TRBD2	NA	16	TRBV4-2	TRBJ2-7	TGTGCCAGCAGCCAAGATTTCCTAGCGGGGGCCTACGAGCAGTACTTC	CASSQDFLAGAYEQYF